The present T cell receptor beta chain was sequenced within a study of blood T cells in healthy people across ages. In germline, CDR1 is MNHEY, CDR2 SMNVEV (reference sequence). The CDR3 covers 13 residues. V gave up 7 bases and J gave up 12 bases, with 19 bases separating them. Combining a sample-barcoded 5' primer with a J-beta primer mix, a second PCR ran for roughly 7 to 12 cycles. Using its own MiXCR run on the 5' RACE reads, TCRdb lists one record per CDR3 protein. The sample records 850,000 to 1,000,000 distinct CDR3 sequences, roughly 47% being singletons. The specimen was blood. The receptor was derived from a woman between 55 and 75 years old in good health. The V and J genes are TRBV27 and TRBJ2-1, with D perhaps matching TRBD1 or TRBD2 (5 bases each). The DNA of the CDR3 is TGTGCCAGCACCGCCTACCGGGACCAAGGGCAGTTCTTC. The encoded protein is CASTAYRDQGQFF.